This entry is about one T cell receptor beta chain. This sample is part of a study of blood T cell repertoires in COVID-19. Study details: Spain, Italy and the United States supplied samples that represented acute and convalescent COVID-19. T cells, B-cell-depleted T cells, or PBMCs supplied cDNA or gDNA.

This CDR3 is built from 12 residues. The J segment lost 6 bases and the V segment lost 9 bases, leaving 8 bases of the junction unmatched. Per the authors' pipeline: The assay estimated nucleated cells by amplifying reference gene primers. Assay used: immunoSEQ multiplex PCR; TCRdb lists only in-frame clones, some missing. Clone size and the V and J calls come from that table; the DNA yielded D and trimming. The sample lists about 150,000 clones, roughly 82% occurring once. The sequence came from a human donor with acute or convalescent COVID-19. The donor label of this sample is uncertain. Sequencing input: peripheral blood. This chain uses TRBV23-1 with TRBJ2-7, with 7 positions matching TRBD1. TRBV23-1 is designated an ORF whose function remains uncertain. The CDR3 nucleotides read TGCGCCAGGAGGACAGGATCATCCGAGCAGTACTTC. Protein sequence: CARRTGSSEQYF.